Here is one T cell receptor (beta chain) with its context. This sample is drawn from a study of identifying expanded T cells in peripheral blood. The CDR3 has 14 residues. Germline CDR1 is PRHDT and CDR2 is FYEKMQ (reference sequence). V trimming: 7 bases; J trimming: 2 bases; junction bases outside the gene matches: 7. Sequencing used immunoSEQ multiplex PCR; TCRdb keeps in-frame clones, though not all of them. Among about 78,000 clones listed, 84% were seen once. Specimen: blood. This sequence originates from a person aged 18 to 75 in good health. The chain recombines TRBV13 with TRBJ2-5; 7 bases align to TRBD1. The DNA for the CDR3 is TGTGCCAGCACCCACAGGGGTAGGCAAGAGACCCAGTACTTC. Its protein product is CASTHRGRQETQYF. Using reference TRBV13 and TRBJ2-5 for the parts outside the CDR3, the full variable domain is AAGVIQSPRHLIKEKRETATLKCYPIPRHDTVYWYQQGPGQDPQFLISFYEKMQSDKGSIPDRFSAQQFSDYHSELNMSSLELGDSALYFCASTHRGRQETQYFGPGTRLLVL.